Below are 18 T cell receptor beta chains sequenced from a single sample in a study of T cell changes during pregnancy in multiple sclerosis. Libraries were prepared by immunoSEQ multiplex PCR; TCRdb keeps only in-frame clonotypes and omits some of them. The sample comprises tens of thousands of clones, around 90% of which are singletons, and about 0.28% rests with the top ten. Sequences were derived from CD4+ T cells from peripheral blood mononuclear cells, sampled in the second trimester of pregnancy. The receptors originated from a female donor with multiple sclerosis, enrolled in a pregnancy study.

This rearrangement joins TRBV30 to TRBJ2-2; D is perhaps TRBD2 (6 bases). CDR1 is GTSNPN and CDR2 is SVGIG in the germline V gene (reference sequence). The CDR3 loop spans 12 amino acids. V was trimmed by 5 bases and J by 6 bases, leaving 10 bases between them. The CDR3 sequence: CAWYSGAGELFF. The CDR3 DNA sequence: TGTGCCTGGTATAGCGGCGCCGGGGAGCTGTTTTTT. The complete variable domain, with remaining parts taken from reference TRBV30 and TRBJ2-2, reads SQTIHQWPATLVQPVGSPLSLECTVEGTSNPNLYWYRQAAGRGLQLLFYSVGIGQISSEVPQNLSASRPQDRQFILSSKKLLLSDSGFYLCAWYSGAGELFFGEGSRLTVL.

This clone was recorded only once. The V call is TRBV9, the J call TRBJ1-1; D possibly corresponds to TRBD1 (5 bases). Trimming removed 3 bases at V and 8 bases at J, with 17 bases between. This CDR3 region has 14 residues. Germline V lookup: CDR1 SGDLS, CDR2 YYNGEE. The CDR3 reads CASSATALVGEAFF. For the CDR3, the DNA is TGTGCCAGCAGCGCGACAGCTCTCGTGGGAGAAGCTTTCTTT.

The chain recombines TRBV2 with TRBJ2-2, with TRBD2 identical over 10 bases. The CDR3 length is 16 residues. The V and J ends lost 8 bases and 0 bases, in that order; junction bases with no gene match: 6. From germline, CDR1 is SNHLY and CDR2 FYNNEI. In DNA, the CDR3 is TGTGCCAGCCATCCCCTAGCGGGGGCGAACACCGGGGAGCTGTTTTTT. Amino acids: CASHPLAGANTGELFF.

The CDR3 reads CASSLDGQGEMETQYF. The DNA for the CDR3 is TGTGCCAGCAGCTTAGACGGACAGGGGGAAATGGAGACCCAGTACTTC. J is TRBJ2-5 and V is TRBV11-2, with TRBD1 identical over 10 bases. The CDR3 covers 16 residues. From germline, CDR1 is SGHAT and CDR2 FQNNGV. V dropped 0 bases and J dropped 5; count of bases not matched to a gene: 6. Supplemented by reference TRBV11-2 and TRBJ2-5, the full variable domain reads EAGVAQSPRYKIIEKRQSVAFWCNPISGHATLYWYQQILGQGPKLLIQFQNNGVVDDSQLPKDRFSAERLKGVDSTLKIQPAKLEDSAVYLCASSLDGQGEMETQYFGPGTRLLVL.

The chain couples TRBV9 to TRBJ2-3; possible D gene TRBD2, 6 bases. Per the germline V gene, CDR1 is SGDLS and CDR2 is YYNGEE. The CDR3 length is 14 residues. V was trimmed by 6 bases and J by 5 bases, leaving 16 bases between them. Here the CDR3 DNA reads TGTGCCAGCAACCGGGACTTCCCAGGAGATACGCAGTATTTT. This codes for CASNRDFPGDTQYF.

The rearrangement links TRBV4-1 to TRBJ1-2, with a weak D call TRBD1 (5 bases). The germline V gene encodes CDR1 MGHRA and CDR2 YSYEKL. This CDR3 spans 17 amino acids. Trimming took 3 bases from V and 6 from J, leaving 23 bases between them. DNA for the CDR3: TGCGCCAGCAGCCATATCGGCCGGACATCAAAGGAGAATGGCTACACCTTC. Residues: CASSHIGRTSKENGYTF.

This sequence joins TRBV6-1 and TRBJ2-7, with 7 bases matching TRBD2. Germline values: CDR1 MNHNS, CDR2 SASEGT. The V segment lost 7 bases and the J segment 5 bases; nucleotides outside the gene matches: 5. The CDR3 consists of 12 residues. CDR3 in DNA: TGTGCCAGCAAGCCGGGAGGCCACGAGCAGTACTTC. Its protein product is CASKPGGHEQYF.

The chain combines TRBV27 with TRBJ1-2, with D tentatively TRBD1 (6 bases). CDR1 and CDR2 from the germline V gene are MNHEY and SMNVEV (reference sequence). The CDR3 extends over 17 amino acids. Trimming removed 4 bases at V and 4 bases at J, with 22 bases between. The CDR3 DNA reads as TGTGCCAGCAGTTCATACGGGTGGAGTAACAGGGCCTATGGCTACACCTTC. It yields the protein CASSSYGWSNRAYGYTF.

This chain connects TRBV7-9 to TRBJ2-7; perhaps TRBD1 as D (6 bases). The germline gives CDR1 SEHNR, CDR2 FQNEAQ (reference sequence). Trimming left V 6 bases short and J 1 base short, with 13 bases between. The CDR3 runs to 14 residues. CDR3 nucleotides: TGTGCCAGCAGGGGGACAAATTTTTCCTACGAGCAGTACTTC. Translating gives CASRGTNFSYEQYF.

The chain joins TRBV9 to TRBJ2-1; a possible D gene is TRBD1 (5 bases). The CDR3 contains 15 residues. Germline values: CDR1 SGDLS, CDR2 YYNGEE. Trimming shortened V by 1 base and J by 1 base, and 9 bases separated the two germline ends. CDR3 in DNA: TGTGCCAGCAGCGTAAGGACAACTTCCTACAATGAGCAGTTCTTC. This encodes CASSVRTTSYNEQFF. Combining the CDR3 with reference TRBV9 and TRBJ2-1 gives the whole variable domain DSGVTQTPKHLITATGQRVTLRCSPRSGDLSVYWYQQSLDQGLQFLIQYYNGEERAKGNILERFSAQQFPDLHSELNLSSLELGDSALYFCASSVRTTSYNEQFFGPGTRLTVL.

The CDR3 DNA reads TGTGCCAGCGTGGGGGGGACCTATGGCTACACCTTC. It yields the protein CASVGGTYGYTF. The chain couples TRBV28 to TRBJ1-2, with D tentatively TRBD1 (5 bases). Per germline, CDR1 MDHEN and CDR2 SYDVKM. Trimming took off 8 bases at V and 4 bases at J, with 11 bases between the two ends. This CDR3 contains 12 residues.

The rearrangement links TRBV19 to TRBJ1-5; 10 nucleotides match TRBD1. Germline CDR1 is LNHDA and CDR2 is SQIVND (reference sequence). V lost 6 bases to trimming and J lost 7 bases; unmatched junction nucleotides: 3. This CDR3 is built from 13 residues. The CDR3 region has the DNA TGTGCCAGTAGACGGGACAGGGGACAGCCCCAGCATTTT. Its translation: CASRRDRGQPQHF.

The CDR3, as DNA: TGCGCCAGCAGTCACAGGGATAATCAGCCCCAGCATTTT. This translates into CASSHRDNQPQHF. The chain uses TRBV23-1 and TRBJ1-5; possible D gene TRBD1, 5 bases. TRBV23-1 is placed among ORFs of uncertain function. The CDR3 runs 13 residues. V lost 3 bases to trimming and J lost 4 bases, with 7 bases between them.

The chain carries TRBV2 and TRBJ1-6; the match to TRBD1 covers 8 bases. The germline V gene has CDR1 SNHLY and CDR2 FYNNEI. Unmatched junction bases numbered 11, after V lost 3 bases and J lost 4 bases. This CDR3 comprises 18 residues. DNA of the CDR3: TGTGCCAGCAGTGATGCTCCGGGACAGGCGGCTTATAATTCACCCCTCCACTTT. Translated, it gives CASSDAPGQAAYNSPLHF.

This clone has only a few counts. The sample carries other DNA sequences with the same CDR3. The CDR3 DNA reads TGTGCCAGCAGCGAAGGACAGGGGGCAGGGAACACTGAAGCTTTCTTT. Its protein product is CASSEGQGAGNTEAFF. This chain links TRBV11-3 with TRBJ1-1, with 11 bases matching TRBD1. There are 16 residues in the CDR3. Germline loops: CDR1 SGHNT, CDR2 YENEEA. V dropped 5 bases and J dropped 1; count of bases not matched to a gene: 6.

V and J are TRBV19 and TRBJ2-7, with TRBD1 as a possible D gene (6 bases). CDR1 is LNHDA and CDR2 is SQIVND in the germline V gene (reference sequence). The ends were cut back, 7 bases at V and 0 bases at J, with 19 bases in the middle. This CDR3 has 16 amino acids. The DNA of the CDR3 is TGTGCCAGTACCAGGACTGGGACAAGGGGCTCCTACGAGCAGTACTTC. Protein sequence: CASTRTGTRGSYEQYF.

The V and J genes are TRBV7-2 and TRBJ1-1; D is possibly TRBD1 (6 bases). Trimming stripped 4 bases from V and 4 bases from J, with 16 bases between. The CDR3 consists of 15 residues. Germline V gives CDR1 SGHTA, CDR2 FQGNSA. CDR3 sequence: CASSSRQVGGTEAFF. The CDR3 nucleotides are TGTGCCAGCAGCTCCCGACAGGTTGGCGGCACTGAAGCTTTCTTT.

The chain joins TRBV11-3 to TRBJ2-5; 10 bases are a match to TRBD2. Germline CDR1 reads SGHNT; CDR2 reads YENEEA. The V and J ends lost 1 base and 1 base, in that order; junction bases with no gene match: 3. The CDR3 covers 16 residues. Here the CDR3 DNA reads TGTGCCAGCAGCTTAGGGACTAGCGGTGTCCAAGAGACCCAGTACTTC. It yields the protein CASSLGTSGVQETQYF.